This T cell receptor (beta chain) comes out of a study of CXCR3-negative and CXCR3-positive naive CD8 T cells (dated by TCRdb to the late 2010s). For the study in its entirety: In total, about 135 million TRB reads were obtained, or roughly 1.5 +/- 0.3 million reads per library. Data from roughly eleven donors, pooled across two independent experiments, went into the diversity and physicochemical repertoire analyses. TRBV-TRBJ cluster analysis included naive subsets from roughly 5 donors and memory cells from 3 donors.

For every CD8+ T cell subset, 300,000 cells were flow-sorted straight into RLT lysis buffer, and each subset was sorted in triplicate. To exclude memory contaminants, naive CD8+ T cells were stringently defined as CD45RO-CCR7+CD27+CD95-. Using standard density gradient centrifugation, peripheral blood mononuclear cells were isolated from buffy coats. A FACSAria III was used to flow-sort naive CD8+ T cells into CXCR3-negative and CXCR3-positive populations. An RNeasy Mini Kit was used to extract total RNA from the sorted cells. Results the study describes overall, beyond this receptor: CXCR3 expression partially decreased after cryopreservation, so most assays used freshly isolated PBMCs. Compared with CXCR3-negative naive cells, CXCR3-positive naive cells had TRB CDR3s with higher hydrophobicity (lower Kidera factor 4), lower energy, and higher strength and volume indices. Because surface CD5, which is linked to self-reactivity in mice, was comparable between the naive subsets, TCR interaction strength was also inferred from the physicochemical properties of TRB CDR3s. Comparably high repertoire diversity was found in both naive subsets, whereas much lower repertoire diversity was found in memory CD8+ T cells. Within the same donor, TRBV-TRBJ usage looked similar between naive CXCR3-negative and CXCR3-positive cells, but memory cells had distinct patterns.

Sequencing instrument: NextSeq 550. The Human TCR Profiling Kit (MiLaboratory) was used to make UMI-labeled 5' RACE TRB cDNA libraries. cDNA synthesis used the entire amount of extracted RNA, and PCR amplification then used the entire amount of cDNA produced. Libraries were prepared in parallel with an identical number of PCR cycles. The paper's data handling went like this. About 48,000 +/- 9,800 unique UMI-labeled TRB cDNA molecules per library were extracted with MIGEC and MiXCR, with at least two reads per UMI required. An average of roughly 40,000 +/- 10,000 functional in-frame TRB CDR3 nucleotide clonotypes without stop codons was found per library. Diversity metrics, including normalized Shannon-Wiener and Chao1, were computed in VDJtools after downsampling to 5000 UMI-labeled TRB molecules per sample. VDJtools was used to calculate clonotype-size-weighted physicochemical properties of the central five CDR3 residues, namely interaction energy, strength, volume and Kidera factor 4. The reads underwent TCRdb reprocessing, giving one record for each CDR3 protein sequence and no DNA. In this record, the V and J calls reflect TCRdb's handling and not the investigators' own analysis. The sample table on file contains 130,000 to 150,000 distinct CDR3 sequences. The ten largest clones add up to roughly 0.28% of the sample.

For this clonotype: No cognate antigen has been identified for it.

The clonotype was recovered from a human donor in good health. Some clones in this sample may be carry-over from other donors' samples. The sample consisted of naive CXCR3+ CD8+ T cells from blood. The cell subset or site label of this sample denotes: CD45RO-CCR7+CD27+CD95- naive CD8+ T cells expressing CXCR3 (TNR3+).

For the CDR3, the sequence is CAISTSGGQETQYF. The chain was built from TRBV10-3 and TRBJ2-5; TCRdb's assignment of TRBD2 cannot be checked, as there is no DNA. The germline V gene gives CDR1 as ENHRY and CDR2 as SYGVKD. Spanning cysteine to phenylalanine, the CDR3 consists of 14 amino acids. The DNA is not on file.